A selection of T cell receptor beta chains follows, all from one sample in a study of immune evolution from preneoplasia to lung adenocarcinoma. Method: immunoSEQ multiplex PCR; TCRdb's copy keeps in-frame clones and lacks some. The sample includes some 37,000 clones, 74% of them seen just once. Sequencing used FFPE invasive lung adenocarcinoma tissue. All receptors derive from a person aged 55 to 69 with lung adenocarcinoma. CDR3s include the opening cysteine and the closing phenylalanine or tryptophan. D genes are given only for firm matches. Clone size is given for some rows only: seen once, a few or many times, or a class if the clone is expanded.

J gene	D gene	clone size	V gene	CDR3 DNA	CDR3 protein
TRBJ2-7	NA	once	TRBV5-4	TGTGCCAGCAGCCAAGATGTCAGCTACGAGCAGTACTTC	CASSQDVSYEQYF
TRBJ2-2	TRBD2	NA	TRBV30	TGTGCCTGTATCGCGACTAGCGGGAGGAACACCGGGGAGCTGTTTTTT	CACIATSGRNTGELFF
TRBJ2-3	NA	NA	TRBV11-3	TGTGCCAGCAGCTTAGGGGTCTACCTCCCGCAAGATACGCAGTATTTT	CASSLGVYLPQDTQYF
TRBJ1-3	TRBD1	NA	TRBV19	TGTGCCAGTAGTGCTGACAGGGGGCTTCGAAACACCATATATTTT	CASSADRGLRNTIYF
TRBJ1-3	NA	NA	TRBV27	TGTGCCAGCAGTTCAAGCGCGTCCCCTTACTCTGGAAACACCATATATTTT	CASSSSASPYSGNTIYF
TRBJ2-1	TRBD2	NA	TRBV7-9	TGTGCCAGCAGCACGGGACTAGCGTCCTACAATGAGCAGTTCTTC	CASSTGLASYNEQFF
TRBJ2-2	TRBD2	NA	TRBV11-2	TGTGTCAGCAGCTCGTTAGAGGCGGGGGGCACCGGGGAGCTGTTTTTT	CVSSSLEAGGTGELFF
TRBJ1-3	NA	NA	TRBV4-2	TGTGCCAGCAGCCAGGAGGACAGCTCTGGAAACACCATATATTTT	CASSQEDSSGNTIYF
TRBJ2-1	NA	NA	TRBV7-2	TGTGCCAGCAGCTTCTACAATGAGCAGTTCTTC	CASSFYNEQFF
TRBJ2-7	TRBD1	NA	TRBV28	TGTGCCAGCAGCTTGGGACAGGGGAGCCGCGTAGAGCAGTACTTC	CASSLGQGSRVEQYF
TRBJ1-1	NA	NA	TRBV20-1	TGCAGTGCTAAGGCGCAAACTGAAGCTTTCTTT	CSAKAQTEAFF
TRBJ2-7	NA	NA	TRBV6-5	TGTGCCAGCAGTAACACAGGGATCACCTACGAGCAGTACTTC	CASSNTGITYEQYF
TRBJ1-4	TRBD1	NA	TRBV5-8	TGTGCCAGCAGCTCACAGGGGAGTAGCACTAATGAAAAACTGTTTTTT	CASSSQGSSTNEKLFF
TRBJ1-1	TRBD1	few	TRBV27	TGTGCCAGCGGCGACAGGGTGAACACTGAAGCTTTCTTT	CASGDRVNTEAFF
TRBJ2-1	TRBD2	NA	TRBV19	TGTGCCAGTAGTATACGACTAGCGGACTACAATGAGCAGTTCTTC	CASSIRLADYNEQFF
TRBJ2-7	NA	NA	TRBV4-1	TGCGCCAGCAGCCAAAGGGCATTCTACGAGCAGTACTTC	CASSQRAFYEQYF
TRBJ2-6	NA	NA	TRBV9	TGTGCCAGCAGCCCCCTAGGGGCTGGGGCCAACGTCCTGACTTTC	CASSPLGAGANVLTF
TRBJ1-2	TRBD1	NA	TRBV6-4	TGTGCCAGCAGTGATAGAACCGGGACAGGGGATGGCTACACCTTC	CASSDRTGTGDGYTF
TRBJ1-5	NA	NA	TRBV28	TGTGCCAGCAGATCCCCTGGGCGTGGGCCCCAGCATTTT	CASRSPGRGPQHF
TRBJ2-5	TRBD1	medium-sized	TRBV27	TGTGCCAGCAGACTTGACAGGGGGGAGACCCAGTACTTC	CASRLDRGETQYF
TRBJ2-7	TRBD2	NA	TRBV27	TGTGCCAGCAGTTCCCTAGCGGGAGCTAGTTCCGAGCAGTACTTC	CASSSLAGASSEQYF
TRBJ1-1	NA	NA	TRBV18	TGTGCCAGCTCACCTTCAGGACACACCCGGAACACTGAAGCTTTCTTT	CASSPSGHTRNTEAFF
TRBJ2-1	NA	NA	TRBV7-6	TGTGCCAGCAGCCGAGAGGAGCGGTTGAGCTCCTACAATGAGCAGTTCTTC	CASSREERLSSYNEQFF
TRBJ2-6	NA	NA	TRBV19	TGTGCCAGTAGTACCCGGCGGGTGGAGTCGGATCCTGGGGCCAACGTCCTGACTTTC	CASSTRRVESDPGANVLTF
TRBJ1-4	TRBD1	NA	TRBV18	TGTGCCAGCTCACCGCGGACAGGGTTAGATGAAAAACTGTTTTTT	CASSPRTGLDEKLFF
TRBJ2-7	TRBD1	few	TRBV30	TGTGCCTGGGGGACGACAGGGGGCCGCGAGCAGTACTTC	CAWGTTGGREQYF
TRBJ1-1	NA	few	TRBV5-1	TGCGCCAGCAGCGTGGGGAAGTGGGCTACTGAAGCTTTCTTT	CASSVGKWATEAFF
TRBJ2-7	NA	NA	TRBV5-1	TGCGCCAGCAGCTTGGTCGGGGAAGGGGGCGAGCAGTACTTC	CASSLVGEGGEQYF
TRBJ2-4	NA	NA	TRBV30	TGTGCCTGGAGTGAGGGGGTAAACATTCAGTACTTC	CAWSEGVNIQYF
TRBJ2-6	NA	NA	TRBV28	TGTGCCAGCAGCCCCCTGTTAGGAGGGGCTTCCTCTGGGGCCAACGTCCTGACTTTC	CASSPLLGGASSGANVLTF
TRBJ2-7	TRBD2	few	TRBV5-1	TGCGCCAGCAGAGTGGCGGGAGGCTACACCTACGAGCAGTACTTC	CASRVAGGYTYEQYF
TRBJ2-2	NA	NA	TRBV9	TGTGCCAGCAGCGTAGGAACCGGGGAGCTGTTTTTT	CASSVGTGELFF
TRBJ2-4	TRBD2	NA	TRBV4-1	TGCGCCAGCAGCCAGAAGGATAGCGGGGGGGGAAACATTCAGTACTTC	CASSQKDSGGGNIQYF
TRBJ1-2	TRBD1	NA	TRBV2	TGTGCCAGCAGTTGGACAGGGGACGGCTACACCTTC	CASSWTGDGYTF
TRBJ2-2	NA	once	TRBV19	TGTGCCAGTCGTGCTGGGCAGACTAACACCGGGGAGCTGTTTTTT	CASRAGQTNTGELFF
TRBJ2-5	NA	NA	TRBV6-5	TGTGCCAGCAGTTCCCCTTTCAGGGGCGAAGAGACCCAGTACTTC	CASSSPFRGEETQYF
TRBJ2-3	NA	NA	TRBV7-2	TGTGCCAGCAACGGACCATCTAGCACAGATACGCAGTATTTT	CASNGPSSTDTQYF
TRBJ2-3	NA	once	TRBV5-1	TGCGCCAGCAGCTTAGGGAACACAGATACGCAGTATTTT	CASSLGNTDTQYF
TRBJ2-1	NA	NA	TRBV28	TGTGCCAGCAGTACCGATATTGGACGGGTCAATGAGCAGTTCTTC	CASSTDIGRVNEQFF
TRBJ2-2	TRBD1	once	TRBV5-4	TGTGCCAGCAGCTTGCGGGCAGGGGGCACCGGGGAGCTGTTTTTT	CASSLRAGGTGELFF
TRBJ1-5	TRBD1	NA	TRBV23-1	TGCGCCAGCAGCAAACCGGGACAGGGGGCGTTTTCAGAATTGGTTGTAAATGATCAGCCCCAGCATTTT	CASSKPGQGAFSELVVNDQPQHF